This T cell receptor (beta chain) was sequenced during a study of blood T cell repertoires in COVID-19. This table comes from immunoSEQ multiplex PCR, and its TCRdb copy is limited to in-frame clones, with some not included. The sample shows around 220,000 clones, 65% to 90% of them seen only once. This clone has a single count. Trimming stripped 4 bases from V and 0 bases from J, with 11 bases between. The length of the CDR3 is 14 residues. The germline CDR1 and CDR2 sequences are SGHNT and YYREEE (reference sequence). The sequenced material came from peripheral blood. The TCR was taken from a human donor in a cohort sampled during active COVID-19. The rearrangement links TRBV5-4 to TRBJ2-7; D unresolved. The CDR3 DNA is TGTGCCAGCAGCCTTTCCTTGAGCTCCTACGAGCAGTACTTC. Amino acid sequence: CASSLSLSSYEQYF. Using reference TRBV5-4 and TRBJ2-7 for the parts outside the CDR3, the full variable domain is ETGVTQSPTHLIKTRGQQVTLRCSSQSGHNTVSWYQQALGQGPQFIFQYYREEENGRGNFPPRFSGLQFPNYSSELNVNALELDDSALYLCASSLSLSSYEQYFGPGTRLTVT.